Following are 17 T cell receptor beta chains from one sample sequenced in a study of OX40 agonist ivuxolimab in advanced cancers. The repertoire was sequenced with immunoSEQ multiplex PCR; TCRdb's copy has only in-frame clones and lacks some. The sample lists 77,000 or so clones; approximately 92% were seen once. The source was CD4+ or CD8+ T cells sorted from blood, collected in a trial of the OX40 agonist ivuxolimab. The receptor set was obtained from an adult with an advanced solid tumor such as melanoma, head and neck, liver or kidney cancer.

The chain joins TRBV4-3 to TRBJ2-1; D not certain. Per germline, CDR1 LGHNA and CDR2 YSLEER. V gave up 1 base and J gave up 0 bases, with 10 bases separating them. The CDR3 extends over 16 amino acids. In DNA form, the CDR3 reads TGCGCCAGCAGCCAAGCATCTGTTAGCTCCTACAATGAGCAGTTCTTC. Translated, it gives CASSQASVSSYNEQFF.

This chain uses TRBV9 with TRBJ2-1, with D perhaps TRBD1 (6 bases). The CDR3 is 15 amino acids. CDR1 is SGDLS and CDR2 is YYNGEE in the germline V gene. Trimming removed 0 bases at V and 0 bases at J, with 7 bases between. CDR3 nucleotide sequence: TGTGCCAGCAGCGTAGGGGACACCTCCTACAATGAGCAGTTCTTC. It yields the protein CASSVGDTSYNEQFF.

This clone occurred once. The V and J genes are TRBV27 and TRBJ2-1; 13 bases are a match to TRBD2. V lost 3 bases, J lost 4 bases, and 6 bases stayed unmatched. Germline lookup yields CDR1 MNHEY and CDR2 SMNVEV (reference sequence). CDR3 length: 17 amino acids. CDR3: CASSFSGTSGKYNEQFF. In DNA form, the CDR3 reads TGTGCCAGCAGTTTTTCGGGGACTAGCGGGAAATACAATGAGCAGTTCTTC.

For the CDR3, the DNA is TGTGCCAGCAGCCTGGGACTAGCGGGGGACCTAGGGGAGCAGTTCTTC. Residues: CASSLGLAGDLGEQFF. The gene calls are TRBV4-2 and TRBJ2-1, with 14 bases identical to TRBD2. The CDR3 extends over 16 amino acids. Germline V gene data show CDR1 as LGHNA and CDR2 as YNFKEQ. V was pared by 4 bases and J by 10 bases, with 9 bases of the junction left unmatched.

The J gene is TRBJ2-7, the V gene TRBV7-2; 10 nucleotides line up with TRBD2. The CDR3 has 16 amino acids. Germline CDR1 SGHTA, CDR2 FQGNSA. The V gene end was trimmed by 1 base and the J gene end by 4 bases; junction bases not matched to a gene: 7. CDR3 sequence: CASSLGASGSRYEQYF. The CDR3 nucleotides are TGTGCCAGCAGCTTAGGGGCTAGCGGGAGTCGGTACGAGCAGTACTTC. Supplemented by reference TRBV7-2 and TRBJ2-7, the full variable domain reads GAGVSQSPSNKVTEKGKDVELRCDPISGHTALYWYRQSLGQGLEFLIYFQGNSAPDKSGLPSDRFSAERTGGSVSTLTIQRTQQEDSAVYLCASSLGASGSRYEQYFGPGTRLTVT.

This chain joins TRBV29-1 and TRBJ2-3; unclear D gene. The CDR3 has 12 residues. Germline CDR1 is SQVTM and CDR2 is ANQGSEA. Trimming took off 5 bases at V and 0 bases at J, with 6 bases between the two ends. CDR3 region: CSVTASTDTQYF. CDR3 DNA: TGCAGCGTTACTGCTAGCACAGATACGCAGTATTTT.

This clone was recorded once. For the CDR3, the DNA is TGCAGTGTGTTCCCCTCTTCGGAGCAGTACTTC. Residues: CSVFPSSEQYF. The rearrangement uses TRBV20-1 and TRBJ2-7; D gene ambiguous. Trimming left V 7 bases short and J 7 bases short, with 14 bases between. Looked up from germline, CDR1 is DFQATT and CDR2 is SNEGSKA (reference sequence). The CDR3 sequence is 11 residues long.

The chain is built from TRBV28 and TRBJ2-1; perhaps D is TRBD1 or TRBD2 (5 bases each). The CDR3 spans 12 residues. Germline V CDR1 and CDR2: MDHEN, SYDVKM. Trimming removed 3 bases from V and 8 bases from J, with 8 bases in between. CDR3 in amino acids: CASSLRGYEQFF. Written as DNA, the CDR3 is TGTGCCAGCAGTTTGAGGGGTTATGAGCAGTTCTTC.

The chain has TRBV7-3 and TRBJ1-1; D may be TRBD1 (5 bases). Germline CDR1 and CDR2: SGHTA and FQGTGA. The V end was cut by 5 bases, the J end by 5 bases, with 12 bases between. There are 13 residues in the CDR3. CDR3 sequence: CASSPGGGTEAFF. CDR3 bases: TGTGCCAGCAGCCCCGGGGGGGGTACTGAAGCTTTCTTT.

The gene calls are TRBV6-1 and TRBJ2-7; 7 positions agree with TRBD1. Germline V gives CDR1 MNHNS, CDR2 SASEGT. Losses at the gene ends were 3 bases for V and 3 bases for J; bases not matched to a gene: 11. The CDR3 is 16 residues long. CDR3 loop: CASSETGTVFVYEQYF. CDR3 nucleotide sequence: TGTGCCAGCAGTGAGACAGGGACGGTCTTCGTCTACGAGCAGTACTTC.

The chain combines TRBV2 with TRBJ2-3; possibly TRBD1 or TRBD2 for D (5 bases each). The length of the CDR3 is 11 residues. Trimming removed 3 bases from V and 10 bases from J, with 8 bases in between. Germline-derived CDR1 and CDR2 are SNHLY and FYNNEI. The CDR3 DNA sequence: TGTGCCAGCAGTGAGAGGGGCCCGCAGTATTTT. This sequence encodes CASSERGPQYF.

The chain uses TRBV28 and TRBJ1-4; TRBD1 aligns across 8 bases. This CDR3 is built from 15 residues. Trimming at V came to 5 bases and at J to 8 bases, leaving 10 bases not matched to a gene. Germline CDR1 reads MDHEN; CDR2 reads SYDVKM. The CDR3 DNA sequence: TGTGCCAGCAGTCAATTCGGACAGGGTGGAGAAAAACTGTTTTTT. Translation: CASSQFGQGGEKLFF. Combining the CDR3 with reference TRBV28 and TRBJ1-4 gives the whole variable domain DVKVTQSSRYLVKRTGEKVFLECVQDMDHENMFWYRQDPGLGLRLIYFSYDVKMKEKGDIPEGYSVSREKKERFSLILESASTNQTSMYLCASSQFGQGGEKLFFGSGTQLSVL.

The chain is built from TRBV6-4 and TRBJ1-5; D uncertain. Germline CDR1 is MRHNA and CDR2 is SNTAGT. The CDR3 totals 15 residues. V was shortened by 4 bases and J by 7 bases, with 17 bases between the two germline ends. DNA for the CDR3: TGTGCCAGCAGTGCCGAGATGTCGGAGGGCCAGCCCCAGCATTTT. It encodes CASSAEMSEGQPQHF.

The rearrangement uses TRBV14 and TRBJ2-7, with D hard to call. Germline CDR1 is SGHDN and CDR2 is FVKESK. This CDR3 contains 13 residues. V was pared by 2 bases and J by 0 bases, with 5 bases between. Here the CDR3 reads CASSQYVSYEQYF. CDR3 in DNA: TGTGCCAGCAGCCAATACGTCTCCTACGAGCAGTACTTC.

V usage is TRBV7-2 and J usage is TRBJ2-7, with a possible D match to TRBD1 (5 bases). The V gene's germline CDR1 is SGHTA and CDR2 FQGNSA. V was trimmed by 5 bases and J by 6 bases, leaving 17 bases between them. The CDR3 has 14 amino acids. The CDR3 protein is CASSPVVRVGEQYF. CDR3 DNA sequence: TGTGCCAGCAGCCCCGTCGTCAGGGTTGGCGAGCAGTACTTC.

V gene TRBV2 combines with J gene TRBJ2-5; TRBD2 agrees at 7 bases. In germline, CDR1 is SNHLY, CDR2 FYNNEI. CDR3 length: 14 residues. J lost 4 bases, V lost 5 bases, and 7 bases had no gene match. The CDR3 DNA reads as TGTGCCAGCAGTAGGGGAGGGGCAGGAGAGACCCAGTACTTC. This sequence encodes CASSRGGAGETQYF.

V and J are TRBV27 and TRBJ2-3, with unresolved D. The CDR3 consists of 15 residues. Germline V gene lookup returns CDR1 MNHEY and CDR2 SMNVEV (reference sequence). V was cut by 2 bases and J by 0 bases, with 9 bases left in between. CDR3 region: CASSLTRTSTDTQYF. The CDR3 nucleotides read TGTGCCAGCAGTTTAACGCGAACTAGCACAGATACGCAGTATTTT.